One sample yielded the 25 T cell receptor beta chains listed below, sequenced in a study of blood T cell repertoires in COVID-19. Clones were read by immunoSEQ multiplex PCR, and TCRdb kept only the in-frame ones, dropping some. The sample has around 70,000 clones; just over 85% are singletons. Sequenced input: peripheral blood. The receptors were gathered from a man under 40 with acute or convalescent COVID-19.

This chain links TRBV28 with TRBJ1-4; no clear D gene. The germline V gene encodes CDR1 MDHEN and CDR2 SYDVKM. The CDR3 covers 15 residues. V shed 4 bases and J shed 0 bases, with 9 bases lying between them. The CDR3: CASSYSQATNEKLFF. CDR3 nucleotides: TGTGCCAGCAGTTACAGCCAAGCAACTAATGAAAAACTGTTTTTT.

This clone appeared once. V gene TRBV11-1 combines with J gene TRBJ1-5, with a possible D match to TRBD1 (5 bases). Trimming left V 3 bases short and J 4 bases short, with 7 bases between. Per the germline V gene, CDR1 is SGHAT and CDR2 is FQDESV (reference sequence). This CDR3 is 13 amino acids long. The CDR3 DNA reads as TGTGCCAGCAGCTTGTCAGGGAATCAGCCCCAGCATTTT. Its translation is CASSLSGNQPQHF.

The chain couples TRBV23-1 to TRBJ2-1; 7 nucleotides match TRBD1. TRBV23-1 is annotated as an ORF whose role is uncertain. This CDR3 region has 13 residues. V lost 9 bases and J lost 5; bases outside the gene matches: 7. CDR3 nucleotide sequence: TGCGCCAGAACAGGGGCGTATCACAATGAGCAGTTCTTC. Residues: CARTGAYHNEQFF.

The rearrangement uses TRBV6-2 or TRBV6-3 and TRBJ2-7; 7 nucleotides agree with TRBD2. J gave up 6 bases and V 4 bases, and 6 bases lay outside the gene matches. The V gene's germline CDR1 is MNHEY and CDR2 SVGEGT. This CDR3 region has 13 residues. This chain's CDR3 is CASSSGTTSEQYF. The CDR3 nucleotides are TGTGCCAGCAGTTCCGGGACTACCTCCGAGCAGTACTTC.

This clone occurred a few times. CDR3 protein: CASSPGPQPQHF. CDR3 nucleotides: TGTGCCAGTAGCCCAGGGCCACAGCCCCAGCATTTT. This sequence joins TRBV19 and TRBJ1-5; TRBD1 is a possible D gene (5 bases). Germline lookup yields CDR1 LNHDA and CDR2 SQIVND (reference sequence). This CDR3 contains 12 residues. Trimming shortened V by 6 bases and J by 7 bases, and 10 bases separated the two germline ends.

This clone was observed a handful of times. The chain combines TRBV4-1 with TRBJ2-1; 9 bases line up with TRBD2. The CDR3 consists of 15 residues. V lost 1 base to trimming and J lost 9 bases; unmatched junction nucleotides: 7. The germline CDR1 and CDR2 sequences are MGHRA and YSYEKL. The CDR3 is CASSQVSGSDGEQFF. DNA of the CDR3: TGCGCCAGCAGCCAAGTTAGCGGGAGCGACGGTGAGCAGTTCTTC.

The chain is built from TRBV7-8 and TRBJ2-1, with D possibly being TRBD2 (5 bases). This CDR3 region has 16 residues. Germline values: CDR1 SGHVS, CDR2 FQNEAQ. V shed 3 bases and J shed 0 bases, with 12 bases lying between them. CDR3 sequence reads: CASSFYLADSYNEQFF. In DNA, the CDR3 is TGTGCCAGCAGCTTCTATCTAGCCGACTCCTACAATGAGCAGTTCTTC.

The rearrangement links TRBV20-1 to TRBJ2-3, with D perhaps TRBD1 (5 bases). Germline V gene lookup returns CDR1 DFQATT and CDR2 SNEGSKA (reference sequence). This CDR3 is built from 11 residues. The V gene lost 5 bases and the J gene lost 7 bases, with 10 bases spanning the gap. The CDR3 DNA sequence: TGCAGTGCTGTGGACACCAATACGCAGTATTTT. Protein sequence: CSAVDTNTQYF.

This rearrangement joins TRBV11-2 to TRBJ1-6; 10 positions match TRBD1. Trimming removed 6 bases from V and 9 bases from J; junction bases left unmatched: 5. From germline, CDR1 is SGHAT and CDR2 FQNNGV. CDR3 length equals 14 residues. CDR3 sequence (DNA): TGTGCCAGCAGTCGGGACAGGGGCTTTTCACCCCTCCACTTT. Protein: CASSRDRGFSPLHF. Variable domain in full (rest from reference TRBV11-2 and TRBJ1-6): EAGVAQSPRYKIIEKRQSVAFWCNPISGHATLYWYQQILGQGPKLLIQFQNNGVVDDSQLPKDRFSAERLKGVDSTLKIQPAKLEDSAVYLCASSRDRGFSPLHFGNGTRLTVT.

The V and J genes are TRBV2 and TRBJ2-7; possibly TRBD1 for D (5 bases). CDR3 length equals 15 residues. The germline gives CDR1 SNHLY, CDR2 FYNNEI. V was trimmed by 7 bases and J by 0 bases, leaving 16 bases between them. The CDR3 nucleotides read TGTGCCAGCACGGAACCAAGGGGTGCCTCCTACGAGCAGTACTTC. Its translation: CASTEPRGASYEQYF.

The chain carries TRBV19 and TRBJ2-3; 8 bases map to TRBD2. CDR1 LNHDA and CDR2 SQIVND come from the germline V gene (reference sequence). Germline trimming cut 4 bases from V and 6 bases from J; bases unmatched to any gene: 6. This CDR3 is built from 14 residues. The CDR3, as DNA: TGTGCCAGTAGTACCCAGCGGGAGACGGATACGCAGTATTTT. Protein product: CASSTQRETDTQYF.

The gene calls are TRBV7-2 and TRBJ2-5; D is ambiguous. The CDR3 is 14 amino acids. Germline V gives CDR1 SGHTA, CDR2 FQGNSA. The V gene lost 6 bases and the J gene lost 4 bases, with 15 bases spanning the gap. The CDR3 bases are TGTGCCAGCAGTTCCTCTAGTGCCGTAGAGACCCAGTACTTC. It specifies CASSSSSAVETQYF.

The rearrangement links TRBV6-1 to TRBJ2-1; 9 nucleotides align to TRBD1. J lost 2 bases, V lost 4 bases, and 6 bases had no gene match. Per the germline V gene, CDR1 is MNHNS and CDR2 is SASEGT. The CDR3 runs 16 residues. The CDR3 DNA reads TGTGCCAGCAGTGCATACAGGGGGCAAGCCTACAATGAGCAGTTCTTC. As protein: CASSAYRGQAYNEQFF.

The genes are TRBV19 and TRBJ2-1, with 10 bases that match TRBD1. This CDR3 spans 15 amino acids. Germline CDR1 is LNHDA and CDR2 is SQIVND (reference sequence). The V gene end was trimmed by 10 bases and the J gene end by 3 bases; junction bases not matched to a gene: 9. The CDR3 protein is CATSPRDRGYNEQFF. The DNA of the CDR3 is TGTGCCACCTCACCTCGGGACAGGGGCTACAATGAGCAGTTCTTC.

The J gene is TRBJ2-2, the V gene TRBV6-5; 9 bases are shared with TRBD1. This CDR3 comprises 14 residues. Germline V lookup: CDR1 MNHEY, CDR2 SVGAGI. Trimming removed 6 bases from V and 5 bases from J; junction bases left unmatched: 4. The CDR3 sequence: CASRPGTGTGELFF. DNA of the CDR3: TGTGCCAGCAGGCCCGGGACAGGGACCGGGGAGCTGTTTTTT.

In this sample, this clone turned up a few times. Written as DNA, the CDR3 is TGCAGTGGGATGACTCCGGATACGCAGTATTTT. It yields the protein CSGMTPDTQYF. This chain uses TRBV20-1 with TRBJ2-3, with D unresolved. V lost 7 bases and J 6 bases, leaving 11 bases between the germline ends. This CDR3 comprises 11 residues. The germline gives CDR1 DFQATT, CDR2 SNEGSKA (reference sequence).

The J gene is TRBJ1-1, the V gene TRBV11-2; TRBD1 might be the D (5 bases). The CDR3 spans 15 residues. In germline, CDR1 is SGHAT, CDR2 FQNNGV. The V end was cut by 5 bases, the J end by 0 bases, with 13 bases between. The CDR3 DNA sequence: TGTGCCAGCAGCCCCCCGGGACTTATGAACACTGAAGCTTTCTTT. The encoded protein is CASSPPGLMNTEAFF.

This clone was found once. The V and J genes are TRBV29-1 and TRBJ2-7; D ambiguous. CDR3 size: 13 residues. V gave up 2 bases and J gave up 2 bases, with 10 bases separating them. CDR1 and CDR2 from the germline V gene are SQVTM and ANQGSEA. The CDR3 loop is CSVESPTAYEQYF. CDR3 bases: TGCAGCGTTGAATCTCCCACGGCCTACGAGCAGTACTTC.

A single count supports this clone. J is TRBJ2-7 and V is TRBV30; 7 bases are shared with TRBD1. The CDR3 is 12 residues long. With 3 bases clipped from V and 5 bases from J, the junction kept 4 bases outside the gene matches. CDR1 GTSNPN and CDR2 SVGIG come from the germline V gene (reference sequence). CDR3 amino acids: CAWSATGNEQYF. The DNA of the CDR3 is TGTGCCTGGAGCGCGACAGGGAACGAGCAGTACTTC.

The chain carries TRBV4-1 and TRBJ2-3, with 7 bases identical to TRBD2. From germline, CDR1 is MGHRA and CDR2 YSYEKL. Germline trimming cut 0 bases from V and 6 bases from J; bases unmatched to any gene: 6. This CDR3 has 15 residues. CDR3 in amino acids: CASSQETGRRDTQYF. In DNA form, the CDR3 reads TGCGCCAGCAGCCAAGAAACCGGGAGGCGGGATACGCAGTATTTT.

This chain joins TRBV19 and TRBJ1-2; a weak D match, TRBD1 (6 bases). There are 13 residues in the CDR3. Germline V gene sequence: CDR1 LNHDA, CDR2 SQIVND (reference sequence). V was shortened by 4 bases and J by 6 bases, with 12 bases between the two germline ends. The CDR3 protein is CASSTYGQNGYTF. In nucleotides, the CDR3 is TGTGCCAGTAGTACATACGGACAGAATGGCTACACCTTC.

J is TRBJ2-2 and V is TRBV5-4; TRBD2 matches at 8 bases. The ends lost 1 base at V and 4 bases at J; junction bases unmatched: 12. The CDR3 totals 18 residues. The germline V gene encodes CDR1 SGHNT and CDR2 YYREEE (reference sequence). The CDR3: CASSLKETGTRSTGELFF. The CDR3 DNA reads TGTGCCAGCAGCTTGAAGGAGACCGGGACTAGATCCACCGGGGAGCTGTTTTTT.

This chain links TRBV21-1 with TRBJ2-3; the table's D call of TRBD1 was not tested on the DNA. TRBV21-1 is deemed a pseudogene. The CDR3 has 14 residues. CDR3 region: CASSVRVSTDTQYF. DNA of the CDR3: TGTGCCAGCAGCGTCAGGGTTAGCACAGATACGCAGTATTTT.

This chain links TRBV30 with TRBJ2-1; possibly TRBD1 for D (6 bases). CDR1 GTSNPN and CDR2 SVGIG come from the germline V gene (reference sequence). The CDR3 runs 12 residues. The V and J ends lost 2 bases and 5 bases respectively, with 7 bases between them. This CDR3 reads CAWSTGNNEQFF. The DNA for the CDR3 is TGTGCCTGGAGTACAGGGAACAATGAGCAGTTCTTC.

This chain links TRBV27 with TRBJ1-1; 8 bases are shared with TRBD1. This CDR3 is built from 15 residues. CDR1 and CDR2 (germline): MNHEY, SMNVEV (reference sequence). J lost 4 bases, V lost 4 bases, and 8 bases had no gene match. CDR3 in amino acids: CASSSRQGPPTEAFF. In DNA form, the CDR3 reads TGTGCCAGCAGTTCCCGACAGGGGCCCCCCACTGAAGCTTTCTTT.